Shown below are 18 T cell receptor beta chains from a single sample sequenced in a study of blood T cell repertoires in COVID-19. Method: immunoSEQ multiplex PCR; TCRdb's copy keeps in-frame clones and lacks some. The data contain hundreds of thousands of clones, just under 90% of them singletons. The material sequenced was peripheral blood. The receptors shown here come from a woman aged 25 to 39 with COVID-19, enrolled during active disease.

The chain employs TRBV27 and TRBJ2-5; TRBD1 might be the D (6 bases). CDR1 is MNHEY, CDR2 SMNVEV, per germline (reference sequence). The CDR3 loop spans 13 amino acids. V was trimmed by 5 bases and J by 4 bases, leaving 11 bases between them. CDR3 coding DNA: TGTGCCAGCAGTGTACAGGGTGGAGAGACCCAGTACTTC. Its protein product is CASSVQGGETQYF.

V gene TRBV27 combines with J gene TRBJ1-1; TRBD1 is a possible D gene (5 bases). Deletions cut 4 bases from V and 1 base from J, with 7 bases between. Per the germline V gene, CDR1 is MNHEY and CDR2 is SMNVEV (reference sequence). This CDR3 is 13 amino acids long. The CDR3 coding sequence is TGTGCCAGCAGTTACCAGGGGAACACTGAAGCTTTCTTT. It specifies CASSYQGNTEAFF.

This chain uses TRBV6-5 with TRBJ2-7; a possible D gene is TRBD1 (6 bases). This CDR3 spans 15 amino acids. V was shortened by 6 bases and J by 5 bases, with 20 bases between the two germline ends. Germline V CDR1 and CDR2: MNHEY, SVGAGI. The chain's CDR3 is CASRDPQGGVHEQYF. In DNA, the CDR3 is TGTGCCAGCAGAGACCCCCAAGGGGGTGTCCACGAGCAGTACTTC.

The V call is TRBV6-1, the J call TRBJ1-5; D gene uncertain. Per the germline V gene, CDR1 is MNHNS and CDR2 is SASEGT. V dropped 3 bases and J dropped 4 bases, with 22 bases sitting between them. The CDR3 length is 18 residues. This CDR3 is CASSEFLETRGYNQPQHF. The CDR3 coding sequence is TGTGCCAGCAGTGAGTTTCTCGAGACCAGAGGTTATAATCAGCCCCAGCATTTT.

This clone turned up a few times. Here the CDR3 reads CASSRQGASNQPQHF. For the CDR3, the DNA is TGTGCCAGCAGTCGACAGGGGGCTAGCAATCAGCCCCAGCATTTT. The chain is built from TRBV6-5 and TRBJ1-5; 10 nucleotides line up with TRBD1. V lost 5 bases to trimming and J lost 0 bases; unmatched junction nucleotides: 1. The CDR3 totals 15 residues. The germline V gene encodes CDR1 MNHEY and CDR2 SVGAGI.

This clone was recorded a few times. The chain couples TRBV4-1 to TRBJ2-7, with a tentative D call TRBD1 (6 bases). This CDR3 comprises 14 residues. Germline V gene data show CDR1 as MGHRA and CDR2 as YSYEKL. The V end was cut by 2 bases, the J end by 6 bases, with 14 bases between. CDR3 protein: CASSQYTGSGEQYF. Here the CDR3 DNA reads TGCGCCAGCAGCCAATATACAGGGTCCGGCGAGCAGTACTTC.

This chain links TRBV19 with TRBJ2-1; 8 bases align to TRBD2. In germline, CDR1 is LNHDA, CDR2 SQIVND (reference sequence). This CDR3 has 14 residues. With 11 bases clipped from V and 1 base from J, the junction kept 7 bases outside the gene matches. For the CDR3, the DNA is TGTGCCTCCGGGGGGGCCAGGTCCTACAATGAGCAGTTCTTC. Residues: CASGGARSYNEQFF.

The chain is built from TRBV11-2 and TRBJ2-3; 8 bases map to TRBD2. Germline values: CDR1 SGHAT, CDR2 FQNNGV. The CDR3 is 15 residues long. With 1 base clipped from V and 3 bases from J, the junction kept 3 bases outside the gene matches. CDR3 amino acids: CASSLVSGGTDTQYF. The CDR3, as DNA: TGTGCCAGCAGCTTAGTTTCGGGGGGGACAGATACGCAGTATTTT.

This sequence joins TRBV7-9 and TRBJ2-2; weak D call: TRBD1 (6 bases). Germline assignment: CDR1 SEHNR and CDR2 FQNEAQ (reference sequence). The CDR3 has 16 residues. The V end was cut by 3 bases, the J end by 1 base, with 12 bases between. CDR3 sequence reads: CASSFSGTKNTGELFF. DNA of the CDR3: TGTGCCAGCAGCTTTTCCGGGACAAAGAACACCGGGGAGCTGTTTTTT.

This clone has a single count. The genes are TRBV28 and TRBJ1-2; 10 bases align to TRBD1. This CDR3 region has 12 residues. Germline CDR1 reads MDHEN; CDR2 reads SYDVKM. J was trimmed by 8 bases and V by 5 bases; bases with no gene match: 2. DNA for the CDR3: TGTGCCAGCAGTGACAGGGGGCGAGGCTACACCTTC. This translates into CASSDRGRGYTF.

V usage is TRBV7-9 and J usage is TRBJ1-2; a possible D gene is TRBD1 (5 bases). This CDR3 has 14 amino acids. Trimming took 10 bases from V and 3 from J, leaving 18 bases between them. Germline assignment: CDR1 SEHNR and CDR2 FQNEAQ (reference sequence). CDR3 sequence (DNA): TGTGCCACCGAGATCGAACAGGAATACTATGGCTACACCTTC. It yields the protein CATEIEQEYYGYTF. Full variable domain (remainder filled in from reference TRBV7-9 and TRBJ1-2): DTGVSQNPRHKITKRGQNVTFRCDPISEHNRLYWYRQTLGQGPEFLTYFQNEAQLEKSRLLSDRFSAERPKGSFSTLEIQRTEQGDSAMYLCATEIEQEYYGYTFGSGTRLTVV.

V gene TRBV10-1 combines with J gene TRBJ2-7, with D possibly being TRBD2 (5 bases). This CDR3 is built from 15 residues. Trimming removed 3 bases from V and 3 bases from J, with 15 bases in between. The V gene's germline CDR1 is WNHNN and CDR2 SYGVQD (reference sequence). CDR3 nucleotide sequence: TGCGCCAGCAGTGATCCCGGGGTTGGGAGCTACGAGCAGTACTTC. It is translated as CASSDPGVGSYEQYF.

Only one count was recorded for this clone. The V gene is TRBV27, the J gene TRBJ2-7; tentative D call: TRBD1 (6 bases). V lost 5 bases and J 3 bases, leaving 11 bases between the germline ends. CDR1 MNHEY and CDR2 SMNVEV come from the germline V gene (reference sequence). The CDR3 sequence is 13 residues long. The CDR3 reads CASSPGTFYEQYF. DNA of the CDR3: TGTGCCAGCAGTCCCGGGACATTCTACGAGCAGTACTTC.

V and J are TRBV6-5 and TRBJ2-5; D is unresolved. The germline V gene encodes CDR1 MNHEY and CDR2 SVGAGI. V was cut by 6 bases and J by 3 bases, with 8 bases left in between. The CDR3 runs to 12 residues. The chain's CDR3 is CASRVGEETQYF. CDR3 nucleotides: TGTGCCAGCAGGGTTGGAGAAGAGACCCAGTACTTC.

The V gene is TRBV2, the J gene TRBJ2-3; TRBD2 agrees at 9 bases. Germline values: CDR1 SNHLY, CDR2 FYNNEI. The trim removed 4 bases at V and 4 bases at J, leaving 9 bases unmatched. This CDR3 contains 16 residues. For the CDR3, the DNA is TGTGCCAGCAGTGCGGAACGCGGGGGGGTTCCAGATACGCAGTATTTT. It translates to CASSAERGGVPDTQYF.

This clone was observed a handful of times. The chain carries TRBV9 and TRBJ1-2, with 10 bases matching TRBD1. V lost 4 bases, J lost 5 bases, and 5 bases stayed unmatched. This CDR3 contains 14 residues. The V gene's germline CDR1 is SGDLS and CDR2 YYNGEE. The chain's CDR3 is CASSYGQGDYGYTF. The CDR3 nucleotides read TGTGCCAGCAGCTACGGACAGGGGGATTATGGCTACACCTTC.

The CDR3 DNA follows: TGTGCCAGCAGCTCCTGGACCAGCGGGGATTTCCTCCACTTT. It codes for CASSSWTSGDFLHF. The V and J genes are TRBV5-5 and TRBJ1-6; D ambiguous. Trimming cost V 3 bases and J 15 bases, with 19 bases left between them. Germline CDR1 is SGHKS and CDR2 is YYEKEE (reference sequence). The CDR3 loop spans 14 amino acids.

The gene calls are TRBV4-1 and TRBJ2-7; 11 nucleotides line up with TRBD2. From germline, CDR1 is MGHRA and CDR2 YSYEKL. With V trimmed by 3 bases and J by 3 bases, 4 bases remained unmatched. The CDR3 sequence is 15 residues long. The CDR3 here is CASSQGLAGGYEQYF. CDR3 in DNA: TGCGCCAGCAGCCAGGGGCTAGCGGGGGGCTACGAGCAGTACTTC.